This T cell receptor (beta chain) was sequenced in a study of blood T cell repertoires in COVID-19. Individuals drawn from around 25 US areas were about 18 to 95 years old. Allocation to cohorts depended on clinical history reported by the participants. Clones were sequenced by immunoSEQ multiplex PCR, and TCRdb holds only the in-frame ones, with some missing. The table includes 300,000 or so clones, 70% to 90% detected once. The receptor was isolated from a woman aged 40 to 50 with acute COVID-19. Sequencing was carried out using PBMCs or T cells enriched from blood (not recorded which).

This chain's CDR3 is CASSLPTGVNTEAFF. The DNA of the CDR3 is TGTGCCAGCAGCCTACCGACAGGGGTGAACACTGAAGCTTTCTTT. The chain couples TRBV5-4 to TRBJ1-1, with TRBD1 matching over 8 bases. This CDR3 has 15 residues. After removal of 4 bases from V and 0 bases from J, the junction contained 5 bases not matched to a gene. Germline assignment: CDR1 SGHNT and CDR2 YYREEE (reference sequence). Drawing the rest from reference TRBV5-4 and TRBJ1-1, the complete variable domain is ETGVTQSPTHLIKTRGQQVTLRCSSQSGHNTVSWYQQALGQGPQFIFQYYREEENGRGNFPPRFSGLQFPNYSSELNVNALELDDSALYLCASSLPTGVNTEAFFGQGTRLTVV.